This T cell receptor beta chain was profiled in a study of blood T cell repertoires in COVID-19. Libraries were prepared by immunoSEQ multiplex PCR; TCRdb keeps only in-frame clonotypes and omits some of them. The repertoire holds roughly 200,000 clones, with around 84% as singletons. Germline loops: CDR1 LNHNV, CDR2 YYDKDF (reference sequence). Trimming took 1 base from V and 4 from J, leaving 13 bases between them. The CDR3 contains 16 residues. Within 2 weeks of study entry, exposed participants had contacted a PCR-confirmed or clinician-diagnosed COVID-19 case. Source material: PBMCs or T cells enriched from blood (not recorded which). This chain uses TRBV15 with TRBJ2-2, with D maybe TRBD1 (5 bases). The receptor was derived from a woman aged 30 to 39 who had been exposed to COVID-19. The CDR3 region is CATSRGAGISTGELFF. CDR3 coding DNA: TGTGCCACCAGCAGAGGCGCAGGGATTTCCACCGGGGAGCTGTTTTTT.